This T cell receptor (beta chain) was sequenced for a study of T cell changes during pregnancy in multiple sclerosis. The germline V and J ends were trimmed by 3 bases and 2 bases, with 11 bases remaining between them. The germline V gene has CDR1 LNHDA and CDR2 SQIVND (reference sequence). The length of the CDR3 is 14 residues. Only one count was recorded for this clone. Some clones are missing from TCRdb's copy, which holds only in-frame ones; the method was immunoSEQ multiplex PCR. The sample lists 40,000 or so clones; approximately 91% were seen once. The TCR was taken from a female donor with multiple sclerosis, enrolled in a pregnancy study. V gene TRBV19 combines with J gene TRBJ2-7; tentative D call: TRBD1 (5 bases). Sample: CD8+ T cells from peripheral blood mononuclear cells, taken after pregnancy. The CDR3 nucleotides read TGTGCCAGTAGTATCGACAGATCTCCCTACGAGCAGTACTTC. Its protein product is CASSIDRSPYEQYF.